This T cell receptor beta chain was documented in a study of memory CD4+ T cells and cytomegalovirus serostatus. Overall study findings and caveats: CD4+ memory repertoires contained about two fifths of the 164 reported CMV TCRbeta sequences.

As regards this clone: Its antigen is undetermined.

Germline lookup yields CDR1 MNHNS and CDR2 SASEGT. The length of the CDR3 is 13 residues. The V end lost 6 bases, the J end lost 4 bases, and 12 bases lay between the germline ends. The sort gate was single viable CD3+CD4+CD8-CD45RO+ cells for memory CD4+ T cells. Original data processing: After removing out-of-frame reads, 2 million to 2.5 million distinct TCRbeta sequences remained. Some clones are missing from TCRdb's copy, which holds only in-frame ones; the method was immunoSEQ multiplex PCR. Clonal size and the V and J genes are those of that table, whereas D and trimming came from the DNA. The sample consists of tens of thousands of clones, roughly three quarters of them appearing once.

The chain uses TRBV6-1 and TRBJ1-1; D remains ambiguous. The sample taken for sequencing was memory CD4+ T cells from blood. This clonotype was sampled from an adult in good health and CMV-seronegative. The CDR3 region is CASRDSTITEAFF. The CDR3 DNA reads TGTGCCAGCAGGGACTCGACGATCACTGAAGCTTTCTTT.